The TCR beta chain described here comes from a study of cytomegalovirus exposure and HLA in healthy donors. Study-wide points: High specificity and sensitivity for cytomegalovirus status were reported for the classifier. The listing of some 170 TCR beta chains classed them as cytomegalovirus-associated. Later on, an analysis tied around 17,000 TCR beta sequences to HLA alleles at 0.05 false discovery rate. It was likely that a cluster of highly shared sequence variants was a sequencing artifact.

This clone has a handful of counts. What it binds is not known. The PCR was carried out with 60 Vbeta primers and 13 Jbeta primers. Profiling relied on immunoSEQ multiplex PCR, and the TCRdb table lists in-frame clones only, not all of them. This table holds around 150,000 clones, around two thirds found once. This receptor was identified in a young man in good health and CMV-seropositive. The sample was PBMCs.

Written as DNA, the CDR3 is TGTGCCAGCAGCCCAAAGGGGGCAGGGGGGCGGCCTGAAGCTTTCTTT. Protein sequence: CASSPKGAGGRPEAFF. The J gene is TRBJ1-1, the V gene TRBV9, with 7 bases aligning to TRBD1. Germline V gene sequence: CDR1 SGDLS, CDR2 YYNGEE. The CDR3 loop spans 16 amino acids. V lost 4 bases and J lost 6; bases outside the gene matches: 15.